The 19 T cell receptor beta chains reported below all come from one sample, sequenced in a study of blood T cell repertoires in COVID-19. Data came from immunoSEQ multiplex PCR; TCRdb stores just in-frame clones and leaves some out. The sample records 150,000 or so clones, 88% being singletons. Sequencing was done on a sample of PBMCs or T cells enriched from blood (not recorded which). All receptors come from a woman in her 30s with acute COVID-19.

The chain recombines TRBV30 with TRBJ1-2, with D unclear. The V end lost 4 bases, the J end lost 2 bases, and 14 bases lay between the germline ends. CDR3 length: 14 amino acids. From germline, CDR1 is GTSNPN and CDR2 SVGIG (reference sequence). The CDR3 spells CAWKGQEGNYGYTF. CDR3 nucleotide sequence: TGTGCCTGGAAGGGCCAAGAGGGAAACTATGGCTACACCTTC.

The gene calls are TRBV27 and TRBJ1-3; D is uncertain. The V gene lost 7 bases and the J gene lost 0 bases, with 7 bases spanning the gap. The CDR3 is 13 amino acids. Germline lookup yields CDR1 MNHEY and CDR2 SMNVEV (reference sequence). CDR3 sequence: CASKRASGNTIYF. The CDR3 DNA is TGTGCCAGCAAGAGGGCCTCTGGAAACACCATATATTTT.

The rearrangement uses TRBV5-1 and TRBJ1-5, with 9 bases that match TRBD1. The CDR3 length is 15 residues. With 2 bases clipped from V and 2 bases from J, the junction kept 2 bases outside the gene matches. Germline V gene lookup returns CDR1 SGHRS and CDR2 YFSETQ. This chain's CDR3 is CASSLGTGRNQPQHF. CDR3 in DNA: TGCGCCAGCAGCTTAGGGACAGGGCGCAATCAGCCCCAGCATTTT.

V gene TRBV7-2 combines with J gene TRBJ2-1; TRBD1 might be the D (6 bases). The CDR3 totals 15 residues. Germline CDR1 reads SGHTA; CDR2 reads FQGNSA. Deletions cut 6 bases from V and 0 bases from J, with 12 bases between. The CDR3 DNA is TGTGCCAGCAGTCAGGACAGAAGCTCCTACAATGAGCAGTTCTTC. This translates into CASSQDRSSYNEQFF.

This clone has more than one count but fewer than ten. The CDR3 spells CATSRVGEGANVLTF. CDR3 sequence (DNA): TGTGCCACCAGCAGAGTCGGGGAAGGGGCCAACGTCCTGACTTTC. The chain uses TRBV15 and TRBJ2-6; weak D call: TRBD2 (5 bases). Germline lookup yields CDR1 LNHNV and CDR2 YYDKDF (reference sequence). The CDR3 loop spans 15 amino acids. V shed 1 base and J shed 4 bases, with 8 bases lying between them.

This chain joins TRBV19 and TRBJ1-4; 11 bases fit TRBD1. Germline V gene data show CDR1 as LNHDA and CDR2 as SQIVND (reference sequence). Trimming at V came to 7 bases and at J to 6 bases, leaving 7 bases not matched to a gene. This CDR3 has 15 amino acids. The CDR3 loop is CASTNGQGAYEKLFF. The CDR3 nucleotides read TGTGCCAGTACCAACGGACAGGGGGCATATGAAAAACTGTTTTTT.

The J gene is TRBJ2-3, the V gene TRBV30; 9 bases map to TRBD1. Germline-derived CDR1 and CDR2 are GTSNPN and SVGIG (reference sequence). Losses at the gene ends were 5 bases for V and 3 bases for J; bases not matched to a gene: 12. The CDR3 runs to 16 residues. As DNA, the CDR3 is TGTGCCTGGGGGAAAGTGACAGGGGGGCATACAGATACGCAGTATTTT. Its translation: CAWGKVTGGHTDTQYF.

The chain is built from TRBV28 and TRBJ1-2; D is unresolved. Trimming stripped 3 bases from V and 2 bases from J, with 10 bases between. The CDR3 has 14 residues. Germline CDR1 MDHEN, CDR2 SYDVKM. The CDR3 reads CASSFGLLNYGYTF. The CDR3 DNA follows: TGTGCCAGCAGTTTTGGCCTGCTGAACTATGGCTACACCTTC.

The rearrangement joins TRBV5-1 to TRBJ2-1; 9 nucleotides match TRBD1. The CDR3 covers 17 residues. Per germline, CDR1 SGHRS and CDR2 YFSETQ. J lost 5 bases, V lost 4 bases, and 13 bases had no gene match. CDR3: CASSKRDRDGRHNEQFF. The CDR3 nucleotides are TGCGCCAGCAGCAAGCGGGACAGGGATGGTAGGCACAATGAGCAGTTCTTC. The variable domain in full, with the rest retrieved from reference TRBV5-1 and TRBJ2-1, is KAGVTQTPRYLIKTRGQQVTLSCSPISGHRSVSWYQQTPGQGLQFLFEYFSETQRNKGNFPGRFSGRQFSNSRSEMNVSTLELGDSALYLCASSKRDRDGRHNEQFFGPGTRLTVL.

In this sample, this clone turned up once. The J gene is TRBJ2-7, the V gene TRBV19; weak D call: TRBD2 (6 bases). There are 14 residues in the CDR3. CDR1 is LNHDA and CDR2 is SQIVND in the germline V gene (reference sequence). V was clipped by 5 bases and J by 2 bases, with 13 bases between them. The DNA for the CDR3 is TGTGCCAGTAGTCGGGGCTCTAGCGCCTACGAGCAGTACTTC. Its translation: CASSRGSSAYEQYF.

The V and J genes are TRBV27 and TRBJ1-1, with D uncertain. CDR1 and CDR2 (germline): MNHEY, SMNVEV (reference sequence). V dropped 6 bases and J dropped 0 bases, with 14 bases sitting between them. There are 15 residues in the CDR3. The CDR3 bases are TGTGCCAGCAGCACCAAAGGGAGGGTGAACACTGAAGCTTTCTTT. This translates into CASSTKGRVNTEAFF.

V gene TRBV28 combines with J gene TRBJ2-2, with a weak D call TRBD1 (6 bases). Between the trimmed V and J ends, which lost 6 bases and 1 base, there was a span of 9 bases. The CDR3 totals 14 residues. Per the germline V gene, CDR1 is MDHEN and CDR2 is SYDVKM. The CDR3 DNA reads TGTGCCAGCAGCCGGGGACAGAACACCGGGGAGCTGTTTTTT. It encodes CASSRGQNTGELFF.

The chain combines TRBV6-1 with TRBJ1-2; D gene ambiguous. The V end lost 1 base, the J end lost 0 bases, and 12 bases lay between the germline ends. CDR1 and CDR2 (germline): MNHNS, SASEGT. The CDR3 length is 16 residues. The CDR3 region has the DNA TGTGCCAGCAGTGAAGGTCGCCGACTAGCTAACTATGGCTACACCTTC. Translation gives CASSEGRRLANYGYTF.

The rearrangement links TRBV6-2 or TRBV6-3 to TRBJ1-5; D unresolved. Germline values: CDR1 MNHEY, CDR2 SVGEGT. The CDR3 has 13 amino acids. The ends were cut back, 2 bases at V and 5 bases at J, with 7 bases in the middle. CDR3 residues: CASSYTQDQPQHF. In DNA form, the CDR3 reads TGTGCCAGCAGTTACACCCAGGATCAGCCCCAGCATTTT.

The chain carries TRBV4-3 and TRBJ1-5, with D hard to call. The CDR3 length is 14 residues. Germline values: CDR1 LGHNA, CDR2 YSLEER. Trimming took 1 base from V and 4 from J, leaving 8 bases between them. CDR3 in DNA: TGCGCCAGCAGCCAAGGGTATAGTAATCAGCCCCAGCATTTT. Translated: CASSQGYSNQPQHF.

CDR3 in DNA: TGTGCCACCAGCAGAGCTGGGGGCCTCGAGACCCAGTACTTC. Its protein is CATSRAGGLETQYF. This sequence joins TRBV15 and TRBJ2-5; a weak D match, TRBD1 (6 bases). The V and J ends lost 1 base and 5 bases respectively, with 11 bases between them. The CDR3 runs 14 residues. CDR1 and CDR2 from the germline V gene are LNHNV and YYDKDF (reference sequence).

The chain is built from TRBV27 and TRBJ1-1; the D is unclear. The CDR3 consists of 13 residues. Per germline, CDR1 MNHEY and CDR2 SMNVEV (reference sequence). V lost 4 bases, J lost 5 bases, and 11 bases lay in between. The CDR3 spells CASSYRSGTEAFF. The CDR3 DNA follows: TGTGCCAGCAGTTATCGCAGCGGGACTGAAGCTTTCTTT.

The chain carries TRBV28 and TRBJ1-3; 10 positions match TRBD1. The germline V gene encodes CDR1 MDHEN and CDR2 SYDVKM. This CDR3 contains 15 residues. V shed 4 bases and J 4 bases; nucleotides not matched to a gene: 4. The CDR3 spells CASSSPGQGGNTIYF. The DNA for the CDR3 is TGTGCCAGCAGTTCCCCGGGACAGGGGGGAAACACCATATATTTT.

The gene calls are TRBV7-9 and TRBJ1-2; perhaps TRBD1 as D (5 bases). Germline-derived CDR1 and CDR2 are SEHNR and FQNEAQ (reference sequence). This CDR3 region has 14 residues. Trimming shortened V by 4 bases and J by 8 bases, and 17 bases separated the two germline ends. CDR3 protein: CASSSIEGAGGYTF. As DNA, the CDR3 is TGTGCCAGCAGCTCCATTGAAGGGGCCGGCGGCTACACCTTC.